This entry lists 21 T cell receptor beta chains sequenced from one sample in a study of Ad26.COV2.S vaccination and SARS-CoV-2 variants (dated by TCRdb to the early 2020s). To prepare the library, the immunoSEQ multiplex PCR assay was applied. Not all clones reach the TCRdb copy of this immuneACCESS table, which keeps in-frame sequences only. Checked studies attribute under half of the gap to unresolved V genes and leave the rest unexplained. The sample table shows hundreds of thousands of clones, and 65% to 90% are seen once. The ten top clones hold around a tenth of the sample. The treatment or condition label for this specimen denotes: approximately 18 received Ad26.COV2.S at low or high dose, single or two shots; five or six received placebo; per-sample allocation not given. Repertoires of vaccine and placebo recipients were sequenced from samples taken on day 63 after the first injection. Sequences were derived from peripheral blood, sampled in a trial of Ad26.COV2.S vaccine versus placebo. The receptors were sampled from a person aged 18-60 years who received the Ad26.COV2.S COVID-19 vaccine or a placebo.

This clone has just one count. The V gene is TRBV28, the J gene TRBJ2-7; 8 bases fit TRBD1. Germline V gives CDR1 MDHEN, CDR2 SYDVKM. V trimming: 5 bases; J trimming: 2 bases; junction bases outside the gene matches: 8. This CDR3 spans 15 amino acids. The CDR3 loop is CASSLPTGAPYEQYF. The CDR3 DNA sequence: TGTGCCAGCAGTCTTCCGACAGGGGCCCCCTACGAGCAGTACTTC.

V gene TRBV7-6 combines with J gene TRBJ2-7, with D uncertain. From germline, CDR1 is SGHVS and CDR2 FNYEAQ. The ends were cut back, 1 base at V and 1 base at J, with 8 bases in the middle. CDR3 size: 14 residues. CDR3 bases: TGTGCCAGCAGCTTAGACGACGGATCCTACGAGCAGTACTTC. It codes for CASSLDDGSYEQYF. The full variable domain, in which reference TRBV7-6 and TRBJ2-7 provide the parts outside the CDR3, is GAGVSQSPRYKVTKRGQDVALRCDPISGHVSLYWYRQALGQGPEFLTYFNYEAQQDKSGLPNDRFSAERPEGSISTLTIQRTEQRDSAMYRCASSLDDGSYEQYFGPGTRLTVT.

The chain recombines TRBV7-9 with TRBJ2-5; D gene unclear. Germline lookup yields CDR1 SEHNR and CDR2 FQNEAQ (reference sequence). The CDR3 extends over 14 amino acids. V was shortened by 3 bases and J by 4 bases, with 12 bases between the two germline ends. The CDR3 sequence is CASSFVGRIETQYF. The DNA of the CDR3 is TGTGCCAGCAGCTTCGTAGGAAGGATAGAGACCCAGTACTTC.

The chain couples TRBV19 to TRBJ1-1; D gene uncertain. The CDR3 contains 13 residues. Trimming removed 3 bases from V and 6 bases from J, with 11 bases in between. Germline CDR1 LNHDA, CDR2 SQIVND (reference sequence). Here the CDR3 reads CASSIKGWSEAFF. DNA of the CDR3: TGTGCCAGTAGTATCAAGGGCTGGTCTGAAGCTTTCTTT. Complete variable domain (other parts from reference TRBV19 and TRBJ1-1): DGGITQSPKYLFRKEGQNVTLSCEQNLNHDAMYWYRQDPGQGLRLIYYSQIVNDFQKGDIAEGYSVSREKKESFPLTVTSAQKNPTAFYLCASSIKGWSEAFFGQGTRLTVV.

J is TRBJ2-7 and V is TRBV6-5, with unresolved D. CDR1 is MNHEY, CDR2 SVGAGI, per germline. The V end was cut by 6 bases, the J end by 6 bases, with 15 bases between. The CDR3 runs to 13 residues. Here the CDR3 DNA reads TGTGCCAGCAGCCCCCGACCGTCCCTCGAGCAGTACTTC. Encoded protein: CASSPRPSLEQYF.

This clone has only a few counts. The V gene is TRBV24-1, the J gene TRBJ2-3, with 8 bases matching TRBD1. Trimming at V came to 0 bases and at J to 10 bases, leaving 2 bases not matched to a gene. Germline V gene sequence: CDR1 KGHDR, CDR2 SFDVKD. The CDR3 has 13 amino acids. This CDR3 reads CATSDLDRGPQYF. CDR3 coding DNA: TGTGCCACCAGTGATTTGGACAGGGGACCGCAGTATTTT.

The V gene is TRBV7-9, the J gene TRBJ2-3; 8 bases align to TRBD2. CDR1 is SEHNR, CDR2 FQNEAQ, per germline (reference sequence). The CDR3 totals 18 residues. V shed 6 bases and J 3 bases; nucleotides not matched to a gene: 17. CDR3 sequence reads: CASRPRGGGSLATDTQYF. The DNA of the CDR3 is TGTGCCAGCAGACCCCGGGGCGGGGGGAGTCTAGCAACAGATACGCAGTATTTT.

The CDR3 nucleotides are TGTGCCAGCAGTAGAGGACAGGGTTACGAGCAGTACTTC. Translation: CASSRGQGYEQYF. The J gene is TRBJ2-7, the V gene TRBV28; 8 bases fit TRBD1. The V gene end was trimmed by 5 bases and the J gene end by 4 bases; junction bases not matched to a gene: 4. Germline V gives CDR1 MDHEN, CDR2 SYDVKM. This CDR3 has 13 amino acids.

The rearrangement uses TRBV5-5 and TRBJ1-2, with D possibly being TRBD1 (6 bases). The germline gives CDR1 SGHKS, CDR2 YYEKEE (reference sequence). V lost 6 bases and J 7 bases, leaving 19 bases between the germline ends. This CDR3 has 14 amino acids. The CDR3 coding sequence is TGTGCCAGCACTGTTTCAGGGGCCACCCCTGGCTACACCTTC. Its protein is CASTVSGATPGYTF.

V usage is TRBV6-5 and J usage is TRBJ1-6; 7 bases line up with TRBD1. The CDR3 is 14 amino acids. Losses at the gene ends were 6 bases for V and 4 bases for J; bases not matched to a gene: 3. Germline CDR1 MNHEY, CDR2 SVGAGI. CDR3 nucleotide sequence: TGTGCCAGCAGACCCAGGGGGTATAATTCACCCCTCCACTTT. Translating gives CASRPRGYNSPLHF.

This chain connects TRBV2 to TRBJ2-7; tentatively, D is TRBD1 (6 bases). The V and J ends lost 6 bases and 3 bases respectively, with 6 bases between them. Germline V gene lookup returns CDR1 SNHLY and CDR2 FYNNEI. This CDR3 is 11 amino acids long. The CDR3 reads CASRQGYEQYF. Written as DNA, the CDR3 is TGTGCCAGCAGACAGGGCTACGAGCAGTACTTC.

The CDR3 here is CASSFDRGLAETQYF. The CDR3 DNA reads TGTGCCAGCAGCTTTGATCGGGGCCTGGCGGAGACCCAGTACTTC. This chain joins TRBV7-2 and TRBJ2-5; D may be TRBD1 or TRBD2 (5 bases each). The CDR3 length is 15 residues. With 3 bases removed from V and 5 bases from J, the gap between germline ends came to 16 bases. Germline V gene sequence: CDR1 SGHTA, CDR2 FQGNSA.

This clone was seen just once. V gene TRBV25-1 combines with J gene TRBJ2-1, with D unresolved. Germline V lookup: CDR1 MGHDK, CDR2 SYGVNS. V lost 0 bases and J 10 bases, leaving 10 bases between the germline ends. This CDR3 is 13 amino acids long. The CDR3, as DNA: TGTGCCAGCAGTGAATACCCTCAGACCGAGCAGTTCTTC. This gives the protein CASSEYPQTEQFF.

CDR3 sequence (DNA): TGTGCCAGCAGCGTGGGAGGGGGAGGCTATGGCTACACCTTC. This sequence encodes CASSVGGGGYGYTF. The chain recombines TRBV9 with TRBJ1-2; TRBD1 might be the D (6 bases). The germline CDR1 and CDR2 sequences are SGDLS and YYNGEE. Trimming stripped 2 bases from V and 4 bases from J, with 12 bases between. The CDR3 loop spans 14 amino acids.

The chain is built from TRBV7-2 and TRBJ1-1, with 7 bases fitting TRBD1. This CDR3 is built from 17 residues. J was trimmed by 0 bases and V by 4 bases; bases with no gene match: 11. Germline CDR1 reads SGHTA; CDR2 reads FQGNSA. The CDR3 nucleotides read TGTGCCAGCAGCTCCCAGACAGGGCGCCCCATGAACACTGAAGCTTTCTTT. As protein: CASSSQTGRPMNTEAFF. Variable domain in full (rest from reference TRBV7-2 and TRBJ1-1): GAGVSQSPSNKVTEKGKDVELRCDPISGHTALYWYRQSLGQGLEFLIYFQGNSAPDKSGLPSDRFSAERTGGSVSTLTIQRTQQEDSAVYLCASSSQTGRPMNTEAFFGQGTRLTVV.

CDR3 sequence (DNA): TGCAGCGTTGTACAGGGCGTCGGGGAGCTGTTTTTT. This codes for CSVVQGVGELFF. The chain carries TRBV29-1 and TRBJ2-2, with a tentative D call TRBD1 (6 bases). CDR1 and CDR2 (germline): SQVTM, ANQGSEA. CDR3 length equals 12 residues. Trimming pared 4 bases from V and 7 bases from J, leaving 10 bases between.

The chain couples TRBV4-1 to TRBJ2-5, with D perhaps matching TRBD1 (5 bases). The V gene lost 2 bases and the J gene lost 5 bases, with 9 bases spanning the gap. This CDR3 comprises 13 residues. The V gene's germline CDR1 is MGHRA and CDR2 YSYEKL. The CDR3 sequence: CASSQRQSETQYF. For the CDR3, the DNA is TGCGCCAGCAGCCAACGACAGTCGGAGACCCAGTACTTC.

The chain recombines TRBV27 with TRBJ1-1, with 9 bases that match TRBD1. V shed 5 bases, J shed 1 base, and the junction held 2 bases outside the gene matches. Germline V gives CDR1 MNHEY, CDR2 SMNVEV (reference sequence). The CDR3 is made up of 14 amino acids. CDR3 DNA sequence: TGTGCCAGCAGTAGGGACAGGGAGAACACTGAAGCTTTCTTT. Encoded protein: CASSRDRENTEAFF.

J is TRBJ1-2 and V is TRBV12-3 or TRBV12-4; maybe TRBD1 (5 bases). The CDR3 length is 13 residues. Between the trimmed V and J ends, which lost 7 bases and 6 bases, there was a span of 15 bases. DNA of the CDR3: TGTGCCAGCACCCTCGCGGGGGTCCATGGCTACACCTTC. Protein product: CASTLAGVHGYTF.

The V and J genes are TRBV6-5 and TRBJ1-2; no clear D gene. Germline V lookup: CDR1 MNHEY, CDR2 SVGAGI. This CDR3 spans 14 amino acids. Deletions cut 0 bases from V and 1 base from J, with 6 bases between. For the CDR3, the DNA is TGTGCCAGCAGTTACTCGACACTTAACTATGGCTACACCTTC. Its protein product is CASSYSTLNYGYTF.

The chain is built from TRBV7-9 and TRBJ2-5; possibly TRBD2 for D (5 bases). The germline V gene encodes CDR1 SEHNR and CDR2 FQNEAQ (reference sequence). Trimming shortened V by 6 bases and J by 1 base, and 9 bases separated the two germline ends. This CDR3 contains 13 residues. The CDR3 sequence: CASSFLAQETQYF. Here the CDR3 DNA reads TGTGCCAGCAGTTTCCTAGCCCAAGAGACCCAGTACTTC.